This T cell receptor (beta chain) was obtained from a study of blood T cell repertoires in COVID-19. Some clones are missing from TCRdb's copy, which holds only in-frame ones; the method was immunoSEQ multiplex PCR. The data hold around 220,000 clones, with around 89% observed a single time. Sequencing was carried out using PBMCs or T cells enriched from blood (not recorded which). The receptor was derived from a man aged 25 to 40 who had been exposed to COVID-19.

Written as DNA, the CDR3 is TGTGCCAGCATCGTGTTTACTGAAGCTTTCTTT. This gives the protein CASIVFTEAFF. The J gene is TRBJ1-1, the V gene TRBV12-3 or TRBV12-4; no reliable D call. This CDR3 has 11 amino acids. The V and J ends lost 7 bases and 5 bases respectively, with 8 bases between them.